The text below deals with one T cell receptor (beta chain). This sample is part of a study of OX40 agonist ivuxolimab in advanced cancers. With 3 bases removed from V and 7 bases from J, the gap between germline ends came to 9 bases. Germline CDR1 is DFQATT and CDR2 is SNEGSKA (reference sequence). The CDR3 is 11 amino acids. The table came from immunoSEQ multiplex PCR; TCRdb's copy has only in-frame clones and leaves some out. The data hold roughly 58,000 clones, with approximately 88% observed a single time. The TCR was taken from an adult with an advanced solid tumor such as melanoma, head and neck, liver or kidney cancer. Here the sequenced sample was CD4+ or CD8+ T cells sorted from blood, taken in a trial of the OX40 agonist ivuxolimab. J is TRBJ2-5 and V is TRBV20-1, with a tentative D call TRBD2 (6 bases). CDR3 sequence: CSARTRGTQYF. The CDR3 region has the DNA TGCAGTGCTAGGACTAGAGGGACCCAGTACTTC.